The text below deals with one T cell receptor beta chain. This clone was found a few times. The antigen it binds to is not known. No base-level quality is on record; no much larger clone is a single base apart. The library relied on the immunoSEQ multiplex PCR assay. T cell repertoires were profiled with deep sequencing of rearranged TCR beta loci together with multiparametric flow cytometry. TCRdb provides this immuneACCESS table in a form limited to in-frame rearrangements. Some clones are lacking; in checked studies, under half of them reflect an unresolved V gene, and why the rest are absent is not known. This sample gives approximately 170,000 clones in total; about 88% of them show up just once. Roughly 4.7% of the sample is in the top ten clones. This sample is drawn from a study of lymphopenia after photon versus proton radiotherapy (dated by TCRdb to about 2019). About the investigation overall: In patients with gastrointestinal tumors who developed high-grade lymphopenia, the study compared the immunological effects of photon radiation therapy with those of proton radiation therapy. The goal of the study was to characterize the differences between the two radiation modalities in how they affect the immune system. The cohort included 20 or so patients with gastrointestinal tumors who developed lymphopenia after receiving either photon or proton therapy.

The CDR3 holds 13 amino acids from the cysteine to the phenylalanine. The CDR3 DNA has 39 bases and is translated from base 1. The germline V gene provides CDR1 KGHSH and CDR2 LQKENI. Compared with germline, V lacks 6 bases and J lacks 4 bases; bases without a gene match: 5. The paper's findings and limits, for the study overall: Among patients across the cohort who died, overall survival time showed an inverse correlation with a larger post-nadir drop in TCR diversity. After the lymphocyte count nadir, repertoires from photon-treated patients showed oligoclonal expansion, particularly of CD8+ Temra cells, and this expansion drove the decline in diversity. Proton-treated patients stayed relatively stable during treatment, while photon-treated patients lost naive T cells and TCR diversity and gained effector/memory populations. The survival association was assessed only in patients who died, and better survival with proton therapy was presented by the authors as a possibility rather than a demonstrated result.

This chain is built from TRBV18 and TRBJ1-2; 7 central bases correspond to TRBD1. The sequencing used peripheral blood, collected from a patient treated with photon-based radiotherapy. The sequence derives from a man aged 45 to 65 with gastric cancer. The sequence in DNA is TGTGCCAGCTCGGACAGGAATACCTATGGCTACACCTTC. Translated, this gives CASSDRNTYGYTF.